This entry is about one TCR beta chain. V lost 5 bases to trimming and J lost 5 bases; unmatched junction nucleotides: 7. The CDR3 runs 14 residues. The germline V gene encodes CDR1 SGHTA and CDR2 FQGNSA. This specimen belongs to a study of blood T cell repertoires in COVID-19. Profiling relied on immunoSEQ multiplex PCR, and the TCRdb table lists in-frame clones only, not all of them. The sample lists more than 200,000 clones; roughly 85% were seen once. The TCR was taken from a man aged 18 to 29 with active or convalescent COVID-19. The chain is built from TRBV7-2 and TRBJ2-7; TRBD1 matches at 9 bases. Source material: peripheral blood. In DNA form, the CDR3 reads TGTGCCAGCAGCAACGGACAGGGGAAGCACGAGCAGTACTTC. Translating gives CASSNGQGKHEQYF. Supplemented by reference TRBV7-2 and TRBJ2-7, the full variable domain reads GAGVSQSPSNKVTEKGKDVELRCDPISGHTALYWYRQSLGQGLEFLIYFQGNSAPDKSGLPSDRFSAERTGGSVSTLTIQRTQQEDSAVYLCASSNGQGKHEQYFGPGTRLTVT.